Presented here are 27 T cell receptor beta chains from one specimen sequenced in a study of blood T cell repertoires in COVID-19. TCRdb's copy holds only in-frame clones and misses some; the assay was immunoSEQ multiplex PCR. The sample yields over 150,000 clones, around 88% seen once. The specimen sequenced was peripheral blood. These receptors originate from a woman in her sixties or seventies who had recovered from COVID-19.

CDR3 region: CASSPITSGVSNEQFF. As DNA, the CDR3 is TGCGCCAGCAGCCCTATCACTAGCGGGGTGAGCAATGAGCAGTTCTTC. The chain joins TRBV5-1 to TRBJ2-1, with 10 bases that match TRBD2. Germline V gene sequence: CDR1 SGHRS, CDR2 YFSETQ. Losses at the gene ends were 4 bases for V and 6 bases for J; bases not matched to a gene: 10. The CDR3 extends over 16 amino acids.

The V gene is TRBV5-1, the J gene TRBJ2-5, with TRBD2 identical over 9 bases. This CDR3 comprises 16 residues. V trimming: 0 bases; J trimming: 1 base; junction bases outside the gene matches: 4. CDR1 and CDR2 from the germline V gene are SGHRS and YFSETQ. The CDR3 sequence: CASSLGLAGSQETQYF. For the CDR3, the DNA is TGCGCCAGCAGCTTGGGGCTAGCGGGGTCCCAAGAGACCCAGTACTTC.

The chain recombines TRBV6-5 with TRBJ2-7; 7 nucleotides align to TRBD2. Per germline, CDR1 MNHEY and CDR2 SVGAGI. The CDR3 is made up of 12 amino acids. The V gene end was trimmed by 5 bases and the J gene end by 4 bases; junction bases not matched to a gene: 2. The CDR3 bases are TGTGCCAGCAGTAGGGAGGGGTACGAGCAGTACTTC. Protein: CASSREGYEQYF.

This rearrangement joins TRBV3-1 (or the pseudogene TRBV3-2) to TRBJ2-3, with 10 bases that match TRBD1. V dropped 1 base and J dropped 4; count of bases not matched to a gene: 8. This CDR3 region has 17 residues. The germline V gene encodes CDR1 LGHDT and CDR2 YNNKEL (reference sequence). The CDR3 sequence: CASSQGLGQGRADTQYF. DNA for the CDR3: TGTGCCAGCAGCCAAGGACTGGGACAGGGGCGTGCAGATACGCAGTATTTT.

This clone has just a few counts. The V gene is TRBV4-1, the J gene TRBJ2-1; 12 nucleotides align to TRBD1. The CDR3 sequence is 14 residues long. Trimming at V came to 6 bases and at J to 7 bases, leaving 4 bases not matched to a gene. CDR1 is MGHRA and CDR2 is YSYEKL in the germline V gene. The CDR3 DNA reads as TGCGCCAGCAGGAGGGACAGGGGGCAGAATGAGCAGTTCTTC. The encoded protein is CASRRDRGQNEQFF.

This clone was observed a handful of times. The rearrangement uses TRBV27 and TRBJ2-7; perhaps TRBD1 as D (5 bases). Germline values: CDR1 MNHEY, CDR2 SMNVEV (reference sequence). Trimming pared 5 bases from V and 4 bases from J, leaving 15 bases between. The CDR3 is 14 amino acids. In DNA form, the CDR3 reads TGTGCCAGCAGTCACTCCCACAGGTTATACGAGCAGTACTTC. It is translated as CASSHSHRLYEQYF.

The rearrangement uses TRBV5-4 and TRBJ2-2, with D uncertain. The V end lost 4 bases, the J end lost 4 bases, and 8 bases lay between the germline ends. From germline, CDR1 is SGHNT and CDR2 YYREEE (reference sequence). This CDR3 region has 13 residues. The CDR3 nucleotides read TGTGCCAGCAGCACAGACCCCACCGGGGAGCTGTTTTTT. This sequence encodes CASSTDPTGELFF. Complete variable domain (other parts from reference TRBV5-4 and TRBJ2-2): ETGVTQSPTHLIKTRGQQVTLRCSSQSGHNTVSWYQQALGQGPQFIFQYYREEENGRGNFPPRFSGLQFPNYSSELNVNALELDDSALYLCASSTDPTGELFFGEGSRLTVL.

As regards this clone: Other DNA variants within this sample encode the same CDR3. V usage is TRBV12-3 or TRBV12-4 and J usage is TRBJ1-2; 8 bases line up with TRBD1. The CDR3 is 13 residues long. Unmatched junction bases numbered 6, after V lost 6 bases and J lost 6 bases. Here the CDR3 reads CASSPQGGHGYTF. CDR3 nucleotide sequence: TGTGCCAGCAGCCCACAGGGGGGCCATGGCTACACCTTC.

Written as DNA, the CDR3 is TGTGCCAGCCTCCCGTCGGGGGGGGTCTATGGCTACACCTTC. Translated: CASLPSGGVYGYTF. The gene calls are TRBV28 and TRBJ1-2, with a weak D call TRBD1 (5 bases). Germline V gene lookup returns CDR1 MDHEN and CDR2 SYDVKM. V lost 8 bases to trimming and J lost 4 bases, with 17 bases between them. The CDR3 totals 14 residues.

The J gene is TRBJ2-7, the V gene TRBV10-2; 8 bases are shared with TRBD2. The CDR3 sequence is 15 residues long. The junction had 6 bases not matched to a gene; V was cut back by 4 bases and J by 1 base. The germline V gene has CDR1 WSHSY and CDR2 SAAADI. CDR3 sequence: CASSAGTRHSYEQYF. The CDR3, as DNA: TGCGCCAGCAGTGCCGGGACTAGGCATTCCTACGAGCAGTACTTC.

The chain combines TRBV5-1 with TRBJ1-1; 7 nucleotides align to TRBD1. The CDR3 is 14 amino acids. Germline CDR1 and CDR2: SGHRS and YFSETQ. With V trimmed by 4 bases and J by 4 bases, 7 bases remained unmatched. CDR3 in DNA: TGCGCCAGCAGCGGGGGGACAGCCGGCACTGAAGCTTTCTTT. As protein: CASSGGTAGTEAFF.

The chain employs TRBV5-1 and TRBJ1-2, with TRBD1 matching over 8 bases. With V trimmed by 0 bases and J by 6 bases, 7 bases remained unmatched. The CDR3 is made up of 15 amino acids. Germline V gene sequence: CDR1 SGHRS, CDR2 YFSETQ. This CDR3 is CASSLAGQGAHGYTF. The CDR3 DNA follows: TGCGCCAGCAGCTTGGCCGGTCAGGGGGCCCATGGCTACACCTTC.

DNA for the CDR3: TGCGCCAGCAGATTTGATAGGGTGGAGGACACTGAAGCTTTCTTT. This codes for CASRFDRVEDTEAFF. The chain has TRBV5-1 and TRBJ1-1, with D unclear. The CDR3 extends over 15 amino acids. The V gene lost 5 bases and the J gene lost 3 bases, with 17 bases spanning the gap. Germline V gene lookup returns CDR1 SGHRS and CDR2 YFSETQ.

This clone was seen just once. The chain carries TRBV5-1 and TRBJ2-3, with D perhaps matching TRBD1 (6 bases). This CDR3 comprises 13 residues. Germline CDR1 SGHRS, CDR2 YFSETQ. With 2 bases removed from V and 6 bases from J, the gap between germline ends came to 10 bases. This chain's CDR3 is CASSFSGQDTQYF. The CDR3 DNA reads TGCGCCAGCAGCTTCTCAGGACAGGATACGCAGTATTTT.

The V call is TRBV27, the J call TRBJ1-4, with D perhaps matching TRBD1 (5 bases). There are 15 residues in the CDR3. V gave up 8 bases and J gave up 5 bases, with 18 bases separating them. Germline V gene data show CDR1 as MNHEY and CDR2 as SMNVEV (reference sequence). The CDR3 spells CASAGRRGPNEKLFF. CDR3 DNA: TGTGCCAGCGCGGGGCGACGAGGGCCGAATGAAAAACTGTTTTTT.

In this sample, this clone turned up once. The chain couples TRBV11-2 to TRBJ2-3; 13 nucleotides agree with TRBD2. Germline V gene data show CDR1 as SGHAT and CDR2 as FQNNGV. The junction had 5 bases not matched to a gene; V was cut back by 2 bases and J by 3 bases. This CDR3 has 17 amino acids. The CDR3 reads CASSLRLAGGPTDTQYF. The CDR3 DNA is TGTGCCAGCAGCTTACGACTAGCGGGGGGTCCGACAGATACGCAGTATTTT. Looking up the rest from reference TRBV11-2 and TRBJ2-3 gives the full variable domain: EAGVAQSPRYKIIEKRQSVAFWCNPISGHATLYWYQQILGQGPKLLIQFQNNGVVDDSQLPKDRFSAERLKGVDSTLKIQPAKLEDSAVYLCASSLRLAGGPTDTQYFGPGTRLTVL.

A single count supports this clone. The gene calls are TRBV11-3 and TRBJ2-7; 9 bases align to TRBD1. Germline lookup yields CDR1 SGHNT and CDR2 YENEEA. This CDR3 is 14 amino acids long. V dropped 5 bases and J dropped 4; count of bases not matched to a gene: 6. In nucleotides, the CDR3 is TGTGCCAGCAGCCCCGGGACAGGGAGATACGAGCAGTACTTC. It codes for CASSPGTGRYEQYF.

This chain uses TRBV7-2 with TRBJ1-1; the match to TRBD1 covers 8 bases. Germline CDR1 reads SGHTA; CDR2 reads FQGNSA. After removal of 7 bases from V and 11 bases from J, the junction contained 12 bases not matched to a gene. The CDR3 consists of 13 residues. The CDR3 reads CASTLAPHRGAFF. The CDR3 DNA reads TGTGCCAGCACCCTCGCCCCGCACAGGGGGGCTTTCTTT.

This clone was seen just once. This rearrangement joins TRBV5-1 to TRBJ2-1; 10 positions match TRBD1. Germline assignment: CDR1 SGHRS and CDR2 YFSETQ. The J segment lost 8 bases and the V segment lost 5 bases, leaving 7 bases of the junction unmatched. The CDR3 consists of 14 residues. The CDR3 coding sequence is TGCGCCAGCAGTCCCCGGGACAGGGGATATGAGCAGTTCTTC. It encodes CASSPRDRGYEQFF.

This clone was counted a single time. The chain is built from TRBV30 and TRBJ1-2; no clear D gene. V was pared by 5 bases and J by 5 bases, with 12 bases between. This CDR3 region has 12 residues. Germline V gives CDR1 GTSNPN, CDR2 SVGIG (reference sequence). The CDR3 protein is CAWGAPRYGYTF. DNA for the CDR3: TGTGCCTGGGGCGCCCCCCGGTATGGCTACACCTTC.

The table lists this clone with a few counts. The chain couples TRBV13 to TRBJ2-2; TRBD1 matches 10 bases. V lost 7 bases to trimming and J lost 6 bases; unmatched junction nucleotides: 5. Germline V gene sequence: CDR1 PRHDT, CDR2 FYEKMQ (reference sequence). The CDR3 sequence is 14 residues long. CDR3 in amino acids: CASNRGQGAGELFF. CDR3 nucleotide sequence: TGTGCCAGCAACAGAGGACAGGGGGCCGGGGAGCTGTTTTTT.

The chain joins TRBV7-2 to TRBJ1-4; 7 nucleotides align to TRBD1. The V gene's germline CDR1 is SGHTA and CDR2 FQGNSA. Unmatched junction bases numbered 15, after V lost 6 bases and J lost 5 bases. The CDR3 has 17 residues. The CDR3: CASRYGTVGGRNEKLFF. The CDR3 DNA reads as TGTGCCAGCAGATACGGGACAGTCGGGGGAAGAAATGAAAAACTGTTTTTT.

The chain uses TRBV6-5 and TRBJ2-5; no clear D gene. The germline CDR1 and CDR2 sequences are MNHEY and SVGAGI. This CDR3 comprises 12 residues. Trimming took 8 bases from V and 4 from J, leaving 11 bases between them. CDR3 sequence reads: CASSPVAETQYF. The CDR3 nucleotides are TGTGCCAGCTCCCCGGTAGCAGAGACCCAGTACTTC.

This clone showed up just a few times. This chain joins TRBV4-2 and TRBJ2-3; D ambiguous. Trimming cost V 4 bases and J 3 bases, with 5 bases left between them. Germline V gene lookup returns CDR1 LGHNA and CDR2 YNFKEQ. CDR3 size: 12 residues. The CDR3 sequence is CASSLETDTQYF. CDR3 nucleotides: TGTGCCAGCAGCCTCGAGACAGATACGCAGTATTTT.

This chain connects TRBV14 to TRBJ1-4; D possibly corresponds to TRBD1 (5 bases). CDR3 length: 14 residues. Trimming removed 5 bases at V and 5 bases at J, with 12 bases between. Germline CDR1 and CDR2: SGHDN and FVKESK. The DNA of the CDR3 is TGTGCCAGCAGCAAACAGGCTCCAAATGAAAAACTGTTTTTT. Amino acids: CASSKQAPNEKLFF.

The chain employs TRBV30 and TRBJ2-3, with a possible D match to TRBD2 (6 bases). The V end lost 3 bases, the J end lost 0 bases, and 10 bases lay between the germline ends. The CDR3 has 14 amino acids. Germline V gene lookup returns CDR1 GTSNPN and CDR2 SVGIG (reference sequence). CDR3 residues: CAWRRAGSTDTQYF. CDR3 nucleotide sequence: TGTGCCTGGAGGCGGGCGGGAAGCACAGATACGCAGTATTTT.

This chain links TRBV24-1 with TRBJ2-1, with TRBD2 identical over 7 bases. This CDR3 has 16 amino acids. Looked up from germline, CDR1 is KGHDR and CDR2 is SFDVKD. J was trimmed by 8 bases and V by 4 bases; bases with no gene match: 13. The CDR3 loop is CATSDNTGLVWDEQFF. CDR3 sequence (DNA): TGTGCCACCAGTGACAATACCGGACTAGTATGGGATGAGCAGTTCTTC.